What follows are 8 T cell receptor beta chains derived from one specimen sequenced in a study of blood T cell repertoires in COVID-19 (dated by TCRdb to 2018 to 2020). Libraries came from the immunoSEQ multiplex PCR assay. TCRdb carries this immuneACCESS record with in-frame sequences only. Its versions omit some clonotypes, under half of them owing to an unresolved V gene in the studies checked, with the rest unexplained. The sample profile shows some 370,000 clones; around four fifths of them were found once. The ten top clones hold around 5% of the sample. The sequencing sample was made of PBMCs or T cells enriched from blood (not recorded which). Receptor source: a woman between 45 and 65 years old who had recovered from COVID-19.

This rearrangement joins TRBV3-1 (or the pseudogene TRBV3-2) to TRBJ2-4; the D gene is possibly TRBD1 (6 bases). V gave up 3 bases and J gave up 10 bases, with 16 bases separating them. CDR1 is LGHDT and CDR2 is YNNKEL in the germline V gene (reference sequence). CDR3 length: 14 amino acids. This chain's CDR3 is CASSHRTATEIQYF. As DNA, the CDR3 is TGTGCCAGCAGCCATCGGACAGCGACCGAGATTCAGTACTTC.

The V gene is TRBV5-1, the J gene TRBJ1-1; no definite D call. The V end was cut by 1 base, the J end by 1 base, with 8 bases between. Germline CDR1 reads SGHRS; CDR2 reads YFSETQ. CDR3 length: 14 residues. CDR3 nucleotides: TGCGCCAGCAGCTTGAAACCGAGGAACACTGAAGCTTTCTTT. Amino acids: CASSLKPRNTEAFF. Combining the CDR3 with reference TRBV5-1 and TRBJ1-1 gives the whole variable domain KAGVTQTPRYLIKTRGQQVTLSCSPISGHRSVSWYQQTPGQGLQFLFEYFSETQRNKGNFPGRFSGRQFSNSRSEMNVSTLELGDSALYLCASSLKPRNTEAFFGQGTRLTVV.

The chain recombines TRBV2 with TRBJ2-2; D is possibly TRBD1 (6 bases). V lost 11 bases to trimming and J lost 7 bases, with 20 bases between them. Germline V gene data show CDR1 as SNHLY and CDR2 as FYNNEI. This CDR3 comprises 14 residues. CDR3 coding DNA: TGTGCCTTGAGGAAACAGGGCTTGGGCGGGGAGCTGTTTTTT. Protein sequence: CALRKQGLGGELFF. The full variable domain, in which reference TRBV2 and TRBJ2-2 provide the parts outside the CDR3, is EPEVTQTPSHQVTQMGQEVILRCVPISNHLYFYWYRQILGQKVEFLVSFYNNEISEKSEIFDDQFSVERPDGSNFTLKIRSTKLEDSAMYFCALRKQGLGGELFFGEGSRLTVL.

The chain has TRBV6-5 and TRBJ1-1, with D possibly TRBD1 on 5 matching bases. V was cut by 3 bases and J by 5 bases, with 16 bases left in between. The length of the CDR3 is 15 residues. Germline lookup yields CDR1 MNHEY and CDR2 SVGAGI. The CDR3 sequence: CASSYQGTLRTEAFF. The CDR3 DNA reads TGTGCCAGCAGTTATCAGGGTACGCTGAGGACTGAAGCTTTCTTT.

In this sample, this clone turned up a few times. The DNA for the CDR3 is TGTGCCAGCAGCGCAAACCAGGGTCTCTCCTACGAGCAGTACTTC. It codes for CASSANQGLSYEQYF. The rearrangement uses TRBV7-6 and TRBJ2-7; TRBD1 might be the D (5 bases). Trimming cost V 5 bases and J 0 bases, with 14 bases left between them. CDR1 SGHVS and CDR2 FNYEAQ come from the germline V gene. This CDR3 comprises 15 residues.

CDR3 in amino acids: CASSSGGTEAFF. The CDR3 DNA sequence: TGCGCCAGCAGCTCAGGGGGCACTGAAGCTTTCTTT. The J gene is TRBJ1-1, the V gene TRBV5-1; 7 bases align to TRBD1. V was clipped by 3 bases and J by 4 bases; unmatched bases: 0. The germline CDR1 and CDR2 sequences are SGHRS and YFSETQ. The CDR3 runs to 12 residues.

This chain joins TRBV3-1 (or the pseudogene TRBV3-2) and TRBJ1-2, with 9 bases lining up with TRBD1. Germline values: CDR1 LGHDT, CDR2 YNNKEL (reference sequence). J lost 3 bases, V lost 4 bases, and 3 bases had no gene match. This CDR3 has 14 amino acids. The CDR3 DNA sequence: TGTGCCAGCAGCCCCCGACAGGGGGACTATGGCTACACCTTC. This sequence encodes CASSPRQGDYGYTF.

This clone was observed at least ten times. This sequence joins TRBV5-4 and TRBJ1-1, with a weak D call TRBD1 (6 bases). The germline CDR1 and CDR2 sequences are SGHNT and YYREEE (reference sequence). The CDR3 is made up of 14 amino acids. The ends were cut back, 0 bases at V and 5 bases at J, with 11 bases in the middle. The CDR3 DNA is TGTGCCAGCAGCTTGGGGCAGGGGCGGACTGAAGCTTTCTTT. Translating gives CASSLGQGRTEAFF.